This TCR beta chain was sequenced during a study of T cell repertoires in cytomegalovirus infection. About the research overall: Public signatures in TCR beta pointed to CMV infection and matching HLA type.

Study results and caveats: Public TCR beta family frequency separated CMV-and-HLA carriers, including in an independent cohort.

This clonotype was recorded at least ten times. Its antigen remains unknown. V lost 7 bases to trimming and J lost 3 bases; unmatched junction nucleotides: 9. The CDR3 sequence is 14 residues long. Germline V gives CDR1 MDHEN, CDR2 SYDVKM. A single record per CDR3 protein comes from TCRdb applying MiXCR to the reads. The table records around 100,000 distinct CDR3 sequences, around a tenth of them present only once. The gene calls are TRBV28 and TRBJ2-7; TRBD2 matches at 7 bases. The source of this sequence is a human donor in good health (CMV status not recorded). Some clones in this sample may be carry-over from other donors' samples. Source material: PBMCs, sequenced either directly or after in vitro stimulation (not recorded which). CDR3 sequence (DNA): TGTGCCAGCATGTTGGGGGGGAGAGACTACGAGCAGTACTTC. Translation gives CASMLGGRDYEQYF.